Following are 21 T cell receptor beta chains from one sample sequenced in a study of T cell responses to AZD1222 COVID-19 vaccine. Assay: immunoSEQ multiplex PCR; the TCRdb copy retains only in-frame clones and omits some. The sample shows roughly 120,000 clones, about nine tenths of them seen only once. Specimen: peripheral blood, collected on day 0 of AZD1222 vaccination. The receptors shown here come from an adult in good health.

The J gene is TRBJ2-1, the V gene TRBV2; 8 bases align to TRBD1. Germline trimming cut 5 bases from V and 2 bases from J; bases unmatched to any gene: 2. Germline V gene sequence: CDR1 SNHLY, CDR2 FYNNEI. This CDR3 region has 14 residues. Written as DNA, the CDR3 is TGTGCCAGCAGTAAGACAGGGGCCTACAATGAGCAGTTCTTC. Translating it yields CASSKTGAYNEQFF.

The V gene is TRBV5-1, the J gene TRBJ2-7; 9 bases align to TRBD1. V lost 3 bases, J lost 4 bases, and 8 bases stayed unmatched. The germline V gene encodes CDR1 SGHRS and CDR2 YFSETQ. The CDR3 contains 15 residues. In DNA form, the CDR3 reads TGCGCCAGCAGCTGGATCGGGACAGGGTTGTACGAGCAGTACTTC. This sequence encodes CASSWIGTGLYEQYF. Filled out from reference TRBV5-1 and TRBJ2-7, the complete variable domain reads KAGVTQTPRYLIKTRGQQVTLSCSPISGHRSVSWYQQTPGQGLQFLFEYFSETQRNKGNFPGRFSGRQFSNSRSEMNVSTLELGDSALYLCASSWIGTGLYEQYFGPGTRLTVT.

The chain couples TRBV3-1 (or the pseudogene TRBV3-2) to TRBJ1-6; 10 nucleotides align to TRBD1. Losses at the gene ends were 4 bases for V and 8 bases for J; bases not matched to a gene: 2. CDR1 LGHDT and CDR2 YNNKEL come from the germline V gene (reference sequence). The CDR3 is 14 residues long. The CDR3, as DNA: TGTGCCAGCAGCCTCGGGACAGGGGATTCACCCCTCCACTTT. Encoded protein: CASSLGTGDSPLHF.

CDR3 region: CASSQDLSASSYEQYF. The CDR3 DNA reads as TGTGCCAGCAGCCAAGATTTGAGCGCTAGCTCCTACGAGCAGTACTTC. The J gene is TRBJ2-7, the V gene TRBV4-2; D not resolved. CDR3 size: 16 residues. Trimming stripped 0 bases from V and 0 bases from J, with 12 bases between. In germline, CDR1 is LGHNA, CDR2 YNFKEQ.

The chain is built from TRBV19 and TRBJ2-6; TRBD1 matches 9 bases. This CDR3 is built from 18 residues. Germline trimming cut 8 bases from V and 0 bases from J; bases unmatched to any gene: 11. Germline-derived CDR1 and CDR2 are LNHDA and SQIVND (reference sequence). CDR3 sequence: CASSLPGQGYSGANVLTF. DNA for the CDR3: TGTGCCAGTTCCCTACCGGGACAGGGATACTCTGGGGCCAACGTCCTGACTTTC.

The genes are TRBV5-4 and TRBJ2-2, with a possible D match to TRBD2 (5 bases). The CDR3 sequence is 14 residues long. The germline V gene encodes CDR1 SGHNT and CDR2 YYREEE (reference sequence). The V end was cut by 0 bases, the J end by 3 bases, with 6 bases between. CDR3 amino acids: CASSLAGYTGELFF. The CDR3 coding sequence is TGTGCCAGCAGCTTGGCGGGGTACACCGGGGAGCTGTTTTTT.

The chain's CDR3 is CASSQPGGQGAGNYGYTF. Here the CDR3 DNA reads TGTGCCAGCAGCCAACCTGGGGGACAGGGGGCAGGTAACTATGGCTACACCTTC. This chain uses TRBV4-2 with TRBJ1-2; 12 nucleotides align to TRBD1. V gave up 2 bases and J gave up 1 base; unmatched junction bases: 8. The CDR3 length is 18 residues. CDR1 and CDR2 from the germline V gene are LGHNA and YNFKEQ.

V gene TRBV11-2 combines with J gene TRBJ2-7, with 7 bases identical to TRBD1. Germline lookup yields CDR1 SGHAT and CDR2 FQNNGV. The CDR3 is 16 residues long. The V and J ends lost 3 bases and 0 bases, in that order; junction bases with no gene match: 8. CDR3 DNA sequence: TGTGCCAGCAGCTTGGGTAACAGGGGAAGCTCCTACGAGCAGTACTTC. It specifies CASSLGNRGSSYEQYF.

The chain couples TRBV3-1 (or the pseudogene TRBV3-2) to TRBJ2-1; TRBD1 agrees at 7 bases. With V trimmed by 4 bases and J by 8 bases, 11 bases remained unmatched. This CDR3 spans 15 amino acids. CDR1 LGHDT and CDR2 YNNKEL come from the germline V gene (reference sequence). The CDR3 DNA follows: TGTGCCAGCAGCCCCGACAGGGAAACGGGGTATGAGCAGTTCTTC. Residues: CASSPDRETGYEQFF.

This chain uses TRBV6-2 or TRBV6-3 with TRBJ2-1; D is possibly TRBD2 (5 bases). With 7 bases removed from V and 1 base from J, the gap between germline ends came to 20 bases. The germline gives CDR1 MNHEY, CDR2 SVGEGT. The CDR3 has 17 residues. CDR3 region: CASTPALGAPSYNEQFF. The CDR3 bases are TGTGCCAGCACCCCCGCGCTGGGAGCCCCTTCCTACAATGAGCAGTTCTTC.

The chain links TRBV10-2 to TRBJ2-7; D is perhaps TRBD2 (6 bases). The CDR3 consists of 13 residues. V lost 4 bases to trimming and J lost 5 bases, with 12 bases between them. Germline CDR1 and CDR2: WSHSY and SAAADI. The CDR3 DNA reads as TGCGCCAGCAGTGTTGGGGGGTACGACGAGCAGTACTTC. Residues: CASSVGGYDEQYF.

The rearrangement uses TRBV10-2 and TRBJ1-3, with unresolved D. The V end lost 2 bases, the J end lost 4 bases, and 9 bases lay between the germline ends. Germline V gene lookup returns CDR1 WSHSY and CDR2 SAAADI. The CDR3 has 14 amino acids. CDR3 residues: CASSERDSGNTIYF. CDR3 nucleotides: TGCGCCAGCAGTGAGAGGGATTCCGGAAACACCATATATTTT.

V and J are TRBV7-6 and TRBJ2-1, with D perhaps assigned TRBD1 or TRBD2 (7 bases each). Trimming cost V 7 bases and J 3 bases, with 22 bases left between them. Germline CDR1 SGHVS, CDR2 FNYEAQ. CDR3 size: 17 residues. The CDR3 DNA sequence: TGTGCCAGCACCAAATGGGGGGGGACAGCAAACTACAATGAGCAGTTCTTC. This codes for CASTKWGGTANYNEQFF.

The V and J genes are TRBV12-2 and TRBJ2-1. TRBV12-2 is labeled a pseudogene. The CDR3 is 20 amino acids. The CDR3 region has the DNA TGTGCAAGTCGCTCGCCGGGGGCGGGCGGGGACTGCAGCTCCTACAATGAGCAGTTCTTC. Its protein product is CASRSPGAGGDCSSYNEQFF.

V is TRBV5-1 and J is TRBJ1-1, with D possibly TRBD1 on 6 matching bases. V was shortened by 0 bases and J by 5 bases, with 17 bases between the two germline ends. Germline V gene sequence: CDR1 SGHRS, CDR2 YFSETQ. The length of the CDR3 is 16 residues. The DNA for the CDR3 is TGCGCCAGCAGCTTGGGACAGGTGAGATCGGGAACTGAAGCTTTCTTT. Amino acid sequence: CASSLGQVRSGTEAFF.

The CDR3 DNA follows: TGTGCCAGCAGCGGGTGGACAGGGACCGTCGGCTACACCTTC. Protein: CASSGWTGTVGYTF. The chain couples TRBV7-2 to TRBJ1-2; 8 bases agree with TRBD1. The CDR3 length is 14 residues. Germline CDR1 is SGHTA and CDR2 is FQGNSA. The V segment lost 5 bases and the J segment 8 bases; nucleotides outside the gene matches: 10.

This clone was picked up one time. This CDR3 is CASSPLLQETQYF. CDR3 DNA sequence: TGTGCCAGCAGTCCCCTCCTTCAAGAGACCCAGTACTTC. The V call is TRBV6-2 or TRBV6-3, the J call TRBJ2-5; D unclear. The CDR3 length is 13 residues. Trimming stripped 5 bases from V and 2 bases from J, with 9 bases between. The germline CDR1 and CDR2 sequences are MNHEY and SVGEGT.

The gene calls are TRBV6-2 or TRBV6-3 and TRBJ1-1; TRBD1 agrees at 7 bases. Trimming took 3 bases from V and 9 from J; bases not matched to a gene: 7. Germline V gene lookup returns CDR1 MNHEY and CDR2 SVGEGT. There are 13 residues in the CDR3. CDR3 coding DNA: TGTGCCAGCAGTTATGTGGAGGGGGCCAAAGCTTTCTTT. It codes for CASSYVEGAKAFF.

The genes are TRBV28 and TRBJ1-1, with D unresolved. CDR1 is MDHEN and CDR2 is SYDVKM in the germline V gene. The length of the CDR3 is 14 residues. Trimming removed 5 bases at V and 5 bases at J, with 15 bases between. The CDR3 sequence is CASSPPGYGTEAFF. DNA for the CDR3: TGTGCCAGCAGTCCCCCGGGCTATGGTACTGAAGCTTTCTTT.

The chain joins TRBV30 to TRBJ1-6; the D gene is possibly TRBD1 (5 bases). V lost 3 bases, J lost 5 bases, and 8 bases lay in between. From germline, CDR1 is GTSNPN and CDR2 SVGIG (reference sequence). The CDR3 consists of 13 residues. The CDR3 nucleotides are TGTGCCTGGAGGACAGACGATAATTCACCCCTCCACTTT. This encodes CAWRTDDNSPLHF.

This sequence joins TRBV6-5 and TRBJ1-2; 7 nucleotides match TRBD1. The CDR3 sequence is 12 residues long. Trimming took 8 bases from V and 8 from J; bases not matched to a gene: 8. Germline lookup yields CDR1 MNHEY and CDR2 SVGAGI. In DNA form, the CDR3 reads TGTGCCAGCCGCGCAGGGGGTCAGGGCTACACCTTC. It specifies CASRAGGQGYTF.